A single sample gave rise to the 32 T cell receptor beta chains below, sequenced in a study of blood T cell repertoires in COVID-19. Repertoires were generated with immunoSEQ multiplex PCR, while TCRdb's copy carries only in-frame clones and drops some. The sample holds hundreds of thousands of clones, over 70% seen once. The source material was peripheral blood. Receptors originate from an elderly man with acute or convalescent COVID-19.

V and J are TRBV18 and TRBJ1-1; 8 bases map to TRBD1. The length of the CDR3 is 18 residues. Trimming at V came to 2 bases and at J to 1 base, leaving 12 bases not matched to a gene. The germline V gene encodes CDR1 KGHSH and CDR2 LQKENI. Here the CDR3 DNA reads TGTGCCAGCTCACCAAGATTTGGACAGGGCGTTTCGAACACTGAAGCTTTCTTT. Amino acids: CASSPRFGQGVSNTEAFF.

This clone was detected once. V usage is TRBV5-1 and J usage is TRBJ2-3; the match to TRBD2 covers 7 bases. Unmatched junction bases numbered 4, after V lost 2 bases and J lost 4 bases. The length of the CDR3 is 14 residues. CDR1 SGHRS and CDR2 YFSETQ come from the germline V gene. The CDR3 loop reads CASSFSGSADTQYF. CDR3 coding DNA: TGCGCCAGCAGCTTTAGCGGGTCTGCAGATACGCAGTATTTT.

The rearrangement joins TRBV11-2 to TRBJ2-2; D may be TRBD1 (5 bases). The V gene lost 5 bases and the J gene lost 4 bases, with 11 bases spanning the gap. This CDR3 comprises 14 residues. Germline-derived CDR1 and CDR2 are SGHAT and FQNNGV. The CDR3 DNA is TGTGCCAGCAGCCCCGGACACGCCACCGGGGAGCTGTTTTTT. Translating it yields CASSPGHATGELFF.

The J gene is TRBJ2-1, the V gene TRBV18, with D uncertain. The CDR3 is made up of 13 amino acids. Germline CDR1 KGHSH, CDR2 LQKENI. The germline V and J ends were trimmed by 2 bases and 8 bases, with 10 bases remaining between them. CDR3 nucleotide sequence: TGTGCCAGCTCACCATCCCGGAGCGATGAGCAGTTCTTC. Translated: CASSPSRSDEQFF.

The chain joins TRBV19 to TRBJ2-1; a weak D match, TRBD2 (6 bases). CDR3 length: 15 residues. From germline, CDR1 is LNHDA and CDR2 SQIVND (reference sequence). V lost 2 bases and J 4 bases, leaving 12 bases between the germline ends. The CDR3 loop is CASSITTGSYNEQFF. The CDR3 nucleotides read TGTGCCAGTAGTATAACCACCGGGAGTTACAATGAGCAGTTCTTC.

The chain is built from TRBV18 and TRBJ1-5; a possible D gene is TRBD1 (5 bases). V lost 6 bases and J lost 0, with 12 bases in between. The CDR3 length is 15 residues. CDR1 and CDR2 (germline): KGHSH, LQKENI. CDR3 DNA sequence: TGTGCCAGCTCGCCGACAGTCAATAGCAATCAGCCCCAGCATTTT. This gives the protein CASSPTVNSNQPQHF.

The chain is built from TRBV19 and TRBJ1-5; D may be TRBD1 (6 bases). Germline V lookup: CDR1 LNHDA, CDR2 SQIVND (reference sequence). Between the trimmed V and J ends, which lost 5 bases and 4 bases, there was a span of 18 bases. This CDR3 is 16 amino acids long. In DNA, the CDR3 is TGTGCCAGTAGTTGGTCCCGGACAGCAACTAATCAGCCCCAGCATTTT. Protein sequence: CASSWSRTATNQPQHF.

The V and J genes are TRBV7-2 and TRBJ2-7; 8 nucleotides match TRBD2. This CDR3 spans 14 amino acids. CDR1 and CDR2 (germline): SGHTA, FQGNSA. Trimming removed 7 bases from V and 7 bases from J; junction bases left unmatched: 12. The CDR3 DNA is TGTGCCAGCAACAAACGGGGGGGCCCGGGGGAGCAGTACTTC. Translating it yields CASNKRGGPGEQYF.

This clone was seen just once. The chain links TRBV7-9 to TRBJ2-1; maybe TRBD1 (6 bases). Trimming removed 4 bases at V and 9 bases at J, with 10 bases between. This CDR3 has 12 amino acids. CDR1 and CDR2 (germline): SEHNR, FQNEAQ (reference sequence). The CDR3 is CASSSQGGEQFF. DNA for the CDR3: TGTGCCAGCAGCTCACAGGGTGGTGAGCAGTTCTTC.

This clone has only one observation. The J gene is TRBJ1-6, the V gene TRBV7-8; D possibly corresponds to TRBD1 (6 bases). V was clipped by 7 bases and J by 8 bases, with 15 bases between them. The CDR3 length is 14 residues. The germline V gene encodes CDR1 SGHVS and CDR2 FQNEAQ. The CDR3 protein is CASTGEYRDSPLHF. The CDR3, as DNA: TGTGCCAGCACCGGGGAGTACAGGGATTCACCCCTCCACTTT.

The chain has TRBV6-5 and TRBJ2-7; 11 nucleotides match TRBD2. Trimming took 6 bases from V and 5 from J; bases not matched to a gene: 6. From germline, CDR1 is MNHEY and CDR2 SVGAGI. This CDR3 is built from 14 residues. CDR3 loop: CASRIAGGPNEQYF. In DNA, the CDR3 is TGTGCCAGCAGAATAGCGGGGGGGCCTAACGAGCAGTACTTC.

The V call is TRBV5-1, the J call TRBJ2-2; TRBD2 agrees at 12 bases. CDR1 and CDR2 from the germline V gene are SGHRS and YFSETQ. The V gene end was trimmed by 3 bases and the J gene end by 9 bases; junction bases not matched to a gene: 6. CDR3 length: 15 residues. The CDR3 loop is CASSYGLAGIRELFF. CDR3 in DNA: TGCGCCAGCAGCTACGGACTAGCGGGAATCAGGGAGCTGTTTTTT.

The genes are TRBV20-1 and TRBJ2-5, with 8 bases aligning to TRBD2. The V segment lost 3 bases and the J segment 4 bases; nucleotides outside the gene matches: 7. The CDR3 covers 14 residues. From germline, CDR1 is DFQATT and CDR2 SNEGSKA (reference sequence). This CDR3 reads CSASPGGAGETQYF. CDR3 in DNA: TGCAGTGCTAGTCCCGGGGGGGCCGGAGAGACCCAGTACTTC.

The chain has TRBV5-5 and TRBJ2-1; 10 bases are shared with TRBD2. The germline gives CDR1 SGHKS, CDR2 YYEKEE (reference sequence). CDR3 length: 15 residues. The V segment lost 1 base and the J segment 10 bases; nucleotides outside the gene matches: 8. CDR3 DNA: TGTGCCAGCAGCTTGCAAATCCTAGCGGGAGTGGAGCAGTTCTTC. It is translated as CASSLQILAGVEQFF.

The chain has TRBV12-3 or TRBV12-4 and TRBJ1-2; no clear D gene. The CDR3 has 13 amino acids. Deletions cut 5 bases from V and 4 bases from J, with 11 bases between. The CDR3 here is CASSPDGLYGYTF. In nucleotides, the CDR3 is TGTGCCAGCAGTCCCGACGGACTCTATGGCTACACCTTC.

This sequence joins TRBV18 and TRBJ2-1; tentative D call: TRBD1 (7 bases). Germline lookup yields CDR1 KGHSH and CDR2 LQKENI. This CDR3 is 17 amino acids long. Trimming removed 2 bases at V and 4 bases at J, with 18 bases between. The CDR3 sequence is CASSPGGQTRVYNEQFF. CDR3 coding DNA: TGTGCCAGCTCACCAGGGGGACAGACTAGGGTATACAATGAGCAGTTCTTC.

The chain joins TRBV5-1 to TRBJ2-1, with a possible D match to TRBD2 (6 bases). Germline CDR1 and CDR2: SGHRS and YFSETQ. The length of the CDR3 is 17 residues. Trimming cost V 9 bases and J 6 bases, with 28 bases left between them. CDR3 in amino acids: CATKKQTSPGLGNEQFF. In nucleotides, the CDR3 is TGCGCCACCAAAAAACAAACTAGCCCGGGCTTGGGCAATGAGCAGTTCTTC.

This clone was detected only once. This chain connects TRBV19 to TRBJ1-2, with 8 bases matching TRBD1. The CDR3 is made up of 15 amino acids. Unmatched junction bases numbered 7, after V lost 5 bases and J lost 2 bases. Germline V CDR1 and CDR2: LNHDA, SQIVND (reference sequence). The CDR3 bases are TGTGCCAGTAGTCTTGACAGGGGATCGAACTATGGCTACACCTTC. Translated, it gives CASSLDRGSNYGYTF.

This rearrangement joins TRBV5-6 to TRBJ1-1; D might be TRBD1 (6 bases). Germline CDR1 is SGHDT and CDR2 is YYEEEE. This CDR3 comprises 16 residues. The V gene lost 5 bases and the J gene lost 7 bases, with 24 bases spanning the gap. Here the CDR3 reads CASRARLGALFREAFF. Here the CDR3 DNA reads TGTGCCAGCAGAGCTAGGTTGGGGGCTCTATTTCGTGAAGCTTTCTTT.

This chain uses TRBV29-1 with TRBJ2-3, with unresolved D. Trimming cost V 7 bases and J 3 bases, with 11 bases left between them. The CDR3 length is 12 residues. The V gene's germline CDR1 is SQVTM and CDR2 ANQGSEA. The CDR3 spells CSAVAATDTQYF. In DNA, the CDR3 is TGCAGCGCTGTGGCGGCAACAGATACGCAGTATTTT.

The J gene is TRBJ2-7, the V gene TRBV19; D is unclear. CDR1 is LNHDA and CDR2 is SQIVND in the germline V gene (reference sequence). Trimming stripped 3 bases from V and 3 bases from J, with 9 bases between. This CDR3 spans 13 amino acids. This CDR3 is CASSIASFYEQYF. The CDR3 DNA is TGTGCCAGTAGTATTGCGAGCTTCTACGAGCAGTACTTC. Together with reference TRBV19 and TRBJ2-7, the CDR3 gives the full variable domain: DGGITQSPKYLFRKEGQNVTLSCEQNLNHDAMYWYRQDPGQGLRLIYYSQIVNDFQKGDIAEGYSVSREKKESFPLTVTSAQKNPTAFYLCASSIASFYEQYFGPGTRLTVT.

This clone was counted only a few times. The chain links TRBV5-4 to TRBJ1-1; 11 nucleotides line up with TRBD1. The CDR3 is 17 amino acids. Germline V gene lookup returns CDR1 SGHNT and CDR2 YYREEE (reference sequence). V lost 3 bases, J lost 4 bases, and 11 bases stayed unmatched. Written as DNA, the CDR3 is TGTGCCAGCAGCTCCCGGGACAGGGGGGATCGCGGCACTGAAGCTTTCTTT. Translating gives CASSSRDRGDRGTEAFF. Using reference TRBV5-4 and TRBJ1-1 for the parts outside the CDR3, the full variable domain is ETGVTQSPTHLIKTRGQQVTLRCSSQSGHNTVSWYQQALGQGPQFIFQYYREEENGRGNFPPRFSGLQFPNYSSELNVNALELDDSALYLCASSSRDRGDRGTEAFFGQGTRLTVV.

The CDR3 protein is CASSPNGQGGNQPQHF. In DNA form, the CDR3 reads TGTGCCAGCTCACCTAACGGACAGGGGGGCAATCAGCCCCAGCATTTT. V is TRBV18 and J is TRBJ1-5; TRBD1 aligns across 10 bases. In germline, CDR1 is KGHSH, CDR2 LQKENI. Trimming removed 3 bases from V and 2 bases from J; junction bases left unmatched: 4. This CDR3 has 16 residues.

The V call is TRBV28, the J call TRBJ2-1; 8 nucleotides match TRBD1. CDR1 is MDHEN and CDR2 is SYDVKM in the germline V gene. J gave up 4 bases and V 5 bases, and 10 bases lay outside the gene matches. This CDR3 region has 16 residues. CDR3 nucleotide sequence: TGTGCCAGCAGTCCCCTTACAGGGGGTGCTTACAATGAGCAGTTCTTC. It yields the protein CASSPLTGGAYNEQFF. Full variable domain (remainder filled in from reference TRBV28 and TRBJ2-1): DVKVTQSSRYLVKRTGEKVFLECVQDMDHENMFWYRQDPGLGLRLIYFSYDVKMKEKGDIPEGYSVSREKKERFSLILESASTNQTSMYLCASSPLTGGAYNEQFFGPGTRLTVL.

The V call is TRBV7-8, the J call TRBJ2-6; D may be TRBD1 (6 bases). CDR3 length: 18 amino acids. Looked up from germline, CDR1 is SGHVS and CDR2 is FQNEAQ. The V gene lost 3 bases and the J gene lost 0 bases, with 15 bases spanning the gap. In nucleotides, the CDR3 is TGTGCCAGCAGCTTTGGGACGCTACAGGGCTCTGGGGCCAACGTCCTGACTTTC. It yields the protein CASSFGTLQGSGANVLTF.

The chain links TRBV5-6 to TRBJ1-1; 9 bases match TRBD1. J lost 1 base, V lost 3 bases, and 4 bases had no gene match. Germline V CDR1 and CDR2: SGHDT, YYEEEE. The CDR3 covers 15 residues. The CDR3 spells CASSSAGQGNTEAFF. The CDR3 DNA is TGTGCCAGCAGCTCCGCGGGACAGGGGAACACTGAAGCTTTCTTT.

The chain is built from TRBV10-2 and TRBJ2-5; 7 bases agree with TRBD2. The V segment lost 9 bases and the J segment 1 base; nucleotides outside the gene matches: 8. The CDR3 loop spans 14 amino acids. Germline assignment: CDR1 WSHSY and CDR2 SAAADI. Here the CDR3 DNA reads TGCGCCAGTGGGGGGACGGGGGGCCAAGAGACCCAGTACTTC. Translation gives CASGGTGGQETQYF.

V and J are TRBV5-1 and TRBJ2-3; 8 bases map to TRBD2. Germline values: CDR1 SGHRS, CDR2 YFSETQ. The CDR3 extends over 18 amino acids. The V gene end was trimmed by 0 bases and the J gene end by 1 base; junction bases not matched to a gene: 10. The CDR3 is CASSLDGTSALGTDTQYF. CDR3 in DNA: TGCGCCAGCAGCTTGGATGGGACTAGTGCCCTCGGCACAGATACGCAGTATTTT.

V usage is TRBV5-1 and J usage is TRBJ1-4; 11 nucleotides align to TRBD1. The V gene end was trimmed by 6 bases and the J gene end by 8 bases; junction bases not matched to a gene: 6. The CDR3 runs to 14 residues. The germline V gene encodes CDR1 SGHRS and CDR2 YFSETQ. The CDR3 spells CASTSGTGGEKLFF. CDR3 DNA sequence: TGCGCCAGCACCTCGGGGACAGGGGGGGAAAAACTGTTTTTT.

The rearrangement uses TRBV6-4 and TRBJ2-1; perhaps TRBD2 as D (6 bases). Germline V lookup: CDR1 MRHNA, CDR2 SNTAGT. V was pared by 0 bases and J by 9 bases, with 12 bases between. This CDR3 comprises 14 residues. The CDR3 region is CASSDSRLGGEQFF. The CDR3, as DNA: TGTGCCAGCAGTGACTCCCGACTAGGAGGTGAGCAGTTCTTC.

CDR3 protein: CASTITGTGSFGYTF. The CDR3 nucleotides read TGTGCCAGCACAATTACCGGGACAGGGTCCTTTGGCTACACCTTC. The chain combines TRBV21-1 with TRBJ1-2; the table calls TRBD1, which could not be checked here. TRBV21-1 is labeled a pseudogene. The CDR3 consists of 15 residues.

This clone was observed a few times. Different DNA sequences within this sample yield the same CDR3. The CDR3 DNA follows: TGTGCCAGCAGCTTAACGGGAGGCTACGAGCAGTACTTC. Translating it yields CASSLTGGYEQYF. This sequence joins TRBV7-3 and TRBJ2-7, with a possible D match to TRBD2 (6 bases). This CDR3 region has 13 residues. V lost 0 bases and J lost 3, with 6 bases in between. CDR1 SGHTA and CDR2 FQGTGA come from the germline V gene.